These 3 T cell receptor beta chains share one sample of origin, sequenced in a study of OX40 agonist ivuxolimab in advanced cancers. Repertoires were generated with immunoSEQ multiplex PCR, while TCRdb's copy carries only in-frame clones and drops some. The sample shows 70,000 to 90,000 clones, around nine tenths of them seen only once. The sample was CD4+ or CD8+ T cells sorted from blood, taken in a trial of the OX40 agonist ivuxolimab. These receptors all stem from an adult with an advanced solid tumor such as melanoma, head and neck, liver or kidney cancer.

The chain has TRBV9 and TRBJ2-7; 11 bases match TRBD1. Germline loops: CDR1 SGDLS, CDR2 YYNGEE. This CDR3 has 14 residues. The trim removed 4 bases at V and 7 bases at J, leaving 7 bases unmatched. This CDR3 is CASSTGTGGGEQYF. The CDR3 nucleotides read TGTGCCAGCAGCACCGGGACAGGGGGTGGTGAGCAGTACTTC.

The chain employs TRBV11-3 and TRBJ2-5; TRBD1 aligns across 9 bases. From germline, CDR1 is SGHNT and CDR2 YENEEA. V gave up 5 bases and J gave up 1 base; unmatched junction bases: 8. CDR3 size: 16 residues. CDR3 nucleotide sequence: TGTGCCAGCAGCCCAACGGACAGGGGAGGCCAAGAGACCCAGTACTTC. It encodes CASSPTDRGGQETQYF.

This CDR3 is CASSPTSGKEQYF. The CDR3 nucleotides are TGTGCCAGCTCACCGACTAGCGGGAAGGAGCAGTACTTC. The V gene is TRBV18, the J gene TRBJ2-7; 11 nucleotides line up with TRBD2. Germline trimming cut 3 bases from V and 7 bases from J; bases unmatched to any gene: 2. This CDR3 has 13 amino acids. The germline V gene has CDR1 KGHSH and CDR2 LQKENI.